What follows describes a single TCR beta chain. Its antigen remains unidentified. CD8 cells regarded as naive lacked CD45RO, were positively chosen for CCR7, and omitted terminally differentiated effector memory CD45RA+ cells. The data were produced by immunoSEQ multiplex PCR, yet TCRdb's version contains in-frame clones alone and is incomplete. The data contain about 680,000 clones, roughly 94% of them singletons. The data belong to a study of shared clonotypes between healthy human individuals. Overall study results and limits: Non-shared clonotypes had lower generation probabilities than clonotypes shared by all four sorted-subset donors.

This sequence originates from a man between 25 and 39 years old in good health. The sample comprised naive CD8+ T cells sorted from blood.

CDR3 amino acids: CASSRTSPASYEQYF. In DNA form, the CDR3 reads TGTGCCAGCAGTCGTACTAGTCCTGCCTCCTACGAGCAGTACTTC. The chain carries TRBV6-9 and TRBJ2-7; TRBD2 might be the D (5 bases). Per germline, CDR1 MNHGY and CDR2 SVAAGI. V lost 5 bases, J lost 0 bases, and 14 bases lay in between. This CDR3 contains 15 residues.